This T cell receptor beta chain was found in a study of cytomegalovirus exposure and HLA in healthy donors (dated by TCRdb to about 2017). For the wider study: An earlier analysis of some 500 of the donors reported 250 to 350 Gb of sequence data and 120 million or so unique TCR beta sequences from about 179 million T cells. In an earlier analysis of 587 of the donors, high-throughput TCR beta sequencing was used to judge whether each TCR beta V gene segment behaved as functional or pseudogenic. About five DR-DQ haplotypes were handled as single units for association and clustering, since linkage in the cohort was strong. A later genetic analysis used genome-wide SNP genotypes for 398 of the 666 donors, treating that subset as a discovery cohort. Every discovery cohort repertoire had been produced on one sequencing platform. Donor age, sex, ethnicity and CMV serostatus were compiled alongside the repertoire data. Besides the first cohort of roughly 700 subjects, a separate validation cohort made up of 120 different subjects was used. Of the roughly 420 genotyped donors, 65% to 90% were placed in the genetic ancestry cluster associated with self-reported Caucasian donors. The study combined high-throughput TCR immunosequencing, statistical association of individual TCRs with disease status, and machine learning to predict cytomegalovirus infection status. Typing coverage varied by locus: roughly 629-640 donors for A, B, C, DRB1 and DQB1; roughly 500 for DQA1; 600 to 610 for DPA1; around 490 for DPB1. Rather than using new phenotypic data, the later analysis identified candidate immune exposures from TCR beta sequences and from how often those sequences occurred across donors. A later analysis re-examined previously published TCR beta repertoires from roughly 720 donors and added high-resolution HLA genotyping to investigate patterns of TCR occurrence. The aim of the study was to test whether cataloging public T cell receptors could identify signatures of past pathogen exposure. Among 300 to 450 genotyped donors of the cohort, an average of around 240,000 unique TCR beta nucleotide sequences were sequenced per donor, around a sixth of them non-productive. An early release that covered about 600 HLA-typed donors contained approximately 300 gigabases of sequencing data and approximately 85 million unique TCR sequences. Both class I and class II loci were covered by HLA typing, at four-digit resolution. The T cell repertoires of some 700 subjects were profiled by immunosequencing and related to cytomegalovirus serostatus. Broad study findings and their caveats: Several of the top co-occurrence clusters appeared to be linked to parvovirus B19, influenza, CMV and Epstein-Barr virus, according to a later analysis. Because HLA typing was missing for some donors at each locus, association tests included only the typed subset. According to a later analysis, TCR association rates differed among HLA loci, with DRB1 alleles showing the most associated TCRs and HLA-C alleles showing the fewest. A later analysis found that most CMV-associated TCR beta chains appeared HLA-restricted, with HLA associations seemingly driven largely by CMV exposure. A later genetic analysis reported fewer N-insertions in productive TCRs among donors in an Asian-associated ancestry cluster than the approximately 670-donor mean. The classifier was reported to diagnose cytomegalovirus status with high specificity and sensitivity in both the original and validation cohorts. Strong co-occurrence of HLA alleles, especially DR and DQ, made assigning TCR associations to individual alleles difficult. A further reported finding was that TCR beta sequences accurately predicted the HLA-A and HLA-B alleles for most subjects in the first cohort. Linkage disequilibrium might explain the correlated functional status among segregating V segments, but an unknown experimental factor could not be excluded. The study listed 150 to 200 TCR beta chains as associated with cytomegalovirus. The presence/absence analyses assumed that sequencing depth was roughly uniform across donors, and that assumption may not be true. Some IMGT-functional V segments, including TRBV6-2 and TRBV6-3, could not be distinguished by the 87-base-pair reads and were therefore excluded. In an earlier analysis of about 600 of the donors, most TCR beta V segments appeared in productive rearrangements about 87% or about 30% of the time, broadly matching IMGT annotations. The authors suggested that the approach could potentially be extended to other disease states and immunological phenotypes. In a later analysis, some 17,000 TCR beta sequences were associated with specific HLA alleles at a false discovery rate of 0.05. A cluster of highly shared sequence variants was judged likely to be a technical artifact of the sequencing pipeline. A later genetic analysis associated a missense DCLRE1C variant with V-gene and J-gene trimming of TCR beta chains, and an independent cohort replicated the association. In vitro tests confirmed that a few of the cytomegalovirus-associated TCR beta chains recognize cytomegalovirus antigens. Most TCR sequences were observed very rarely across donors, whereas some public TCRs were present in many individuals. A later analysis found that HLA-associated TCR beta chains were more clonally expanded and had lower generation probabilities than equally common non-associated chains. The earlier analysis of almost 600 of the donors excluded roughly 16 rarely observed V segments, including chromosome 9 orphons, because counts were too low. This cohort had only TCR beta chains sequenced, and the lack of alpha or paired-chain data limited which features could be detected. Immune exposure information for the cohort was limited to CMV serostatus.

Library construction relied on the immunoSEQ multiplex PCR assay. For the multiplex PCR, a mixture combining 60 forward primers for TCR Vbeta segments and 13 reverse primers for TCR Jbeta segments was used. A multiplex PCR assay on genomic DNA amplified the CDR3 region of rearranged TCR beta genes. On the Illumina HiSeq System, the amplified TCR beta libraries were sequenced as 87-base-pair reads. The paper's data handling went like this. Across the 666 repertoires, a later analysis counted 75 million to 90 million unique TCR beta chains, some 11 million of which were shared by at least two donors. To remove PCR and sequencing errors, raw reads were error-corrected and collapsed into unique sequences using a nearest-neighbor algorithm that merged closely related sequences. CDR3 sequences were aligned to IMGT reference sequences to assign V, D and J gene segments. Each retained sequence needed at least a six-nucleotide match to both a V gene segment and a J gene segment. A rearrangement counted as productive if the CDR3 had no stop codons and remained in frame with V and J, and every other rearrangement counted as non-productive. CDR3 was defined by IMGT convention, running from the second conserved V-encoded cysteine to the conserved J-encoded phenylalanine. The earlier analysis of about 620 of the donors excluded sequences that lacked an unambiguous match to a single V gene segment. In an earlier analysis of several hundred of the donors, V segments were called functional above 56.7% productive rearrangements and were called segregating when the between-donor standard deviation exceeded 5%. A statistical classification framework was built for diagnosing cytomegalovirus status from the catalog of TCR beta chain sequences. V and J gene assignment, in a later analysis, came from comparing TCR nucleotide sequences with IMGT/GENE-DB human TR gene sequences. The TCRdist pipeline was used in a later analysis to assign CDR3 sequences and most-parsimonious VDJ recombination scenarios. In a later analysis, each TCR beta chain was defined by its CDR3 amino acid sequence together with its V-gene family, and reads without a unique V-gene family were excluded. In a later analysis, a few hundred highly shared, low-generation-probability nucleotide sequences were removed to address suspected cross-contamination and a sequencing artifact. For each public chain, a later analysis derived a clonal expansion index from normalized ranks of inferred template counts within each repertoire. A later analysis computed generation probabilities with a VDJ recombination model fitted to out-of-frame rearrangements, and checked the results against IGoR. A later analysis scored TCR-TCR, TCR-HLA and TCR-CMV co-occurrence with hypergeometric tests, applying a repertoire-size bias correction to TCR pairs. A later analysis estimated false discovery rates by permuting HLA or CMV assignments 20 times. In a later analysis, co-occurring TCRs were grouped with DBSCAN, and TCRdist sequence similarity was added when clustering was performed within HLA-allele-positive subsets. Repertoires with fewer than 30,000 or more than 120,000 public chains, plus five repertoires with anomalous nucleotide sharing, were excluded from co-occurrence clustering. Drawn from immuneACCESS, this table holds only the in-frame rearrangements with V and J called that TCRdb kept. Clones are partly lost; checked studies trace under half to an unresolved V gene and leave the rest unexplained. The V and J calls and clone size are taken from that table; D and trimming were inferred from the DNA. This sample gives more than 150,000 clones in total; about 80% of them show up just once. The top ten constitute around 2.2% of the sample.

In total, approximately 690 healthy bone marrow donors made up the cohort. Cohort members were all nominally healthy when sampled, although unrecorded immune exposures were likely present. The donor tested CMV seropositive, placing the donor among the 250 to 350 seropositive members of the cohort. A peripheral blood sample was collected from each donor, and TCR beta sequencing was performed on peripheral blood mononuclear cells. Genomic DNA extraction from the blood cell samples was performed with the Qiagen DNeasy Blood Extraction Kit. Spanning cysteine to phenylalanine, the CDR3 consists of 16 amino acids. The only DNA kept is the CDR3, 48 bases in frame from the first base. Trimming costs V 0 bases and J 0 bases, and their ends lie 10 bases apart. The germline V gene yields SGHRS for CDR1 and YFSETQ for CDR2. With respect to this clone: No cognate antigen has been identified for it. Base quality data are lacking; no much larger clone is found one base away.

The chain employs TRBV5-1 and TRBJ2-1, with the D segment identity uncertain. The sequence came from a woman under 30 in good health and CMV-seropositive. The sample comprised PBMCs. The DNA sequence follows: TGCGCCAGCAGCTTGGGCCTACGTGGCTCCTACAATGAGCAGTTCTTC. Translated, this is CASSLGLRGSYNEQFF. With the rest looked up from the reference TRBV5-1 and TRBJ2-1 genes rather than sequenced, the full variable domain is KAGVTQTPRYLIKTRGQQVTLSCSPISGHRSVSWYQQTPGQGLQFLFEYFSETQRNKGNFPGRFSGRQFSNSRSEMNVSTLELGDSALYLCASSLGLRGSYNEQFFGPGTRLTVL.